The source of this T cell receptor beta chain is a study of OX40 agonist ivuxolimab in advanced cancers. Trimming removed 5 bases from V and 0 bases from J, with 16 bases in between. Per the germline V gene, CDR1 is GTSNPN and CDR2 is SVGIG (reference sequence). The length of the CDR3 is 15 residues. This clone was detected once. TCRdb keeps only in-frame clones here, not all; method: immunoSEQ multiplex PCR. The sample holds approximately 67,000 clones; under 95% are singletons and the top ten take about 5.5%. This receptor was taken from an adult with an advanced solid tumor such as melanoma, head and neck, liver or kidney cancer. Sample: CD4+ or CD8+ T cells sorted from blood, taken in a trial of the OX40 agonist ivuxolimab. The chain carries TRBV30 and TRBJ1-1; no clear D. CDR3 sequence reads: CAWVSDRLLNTEAFF. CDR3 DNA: TGTGCCTGGGTCTCGGACCGGCTCTTGAACACTGAAGCTTTCTTT.